This TCR beta chain was sequenced for a study of cytomegalovirus exposure and HLA in healthy donors. Findings and caveats of the study: Likely technical artifact: a cluster of highly shared sequence variants.

Researchers ran the PCR with 60 Vbeta and 13 Jbeta primers. Only in-frame clones appear in the TCRdb table, and some are missing; sequencing was by immunoSEQ multiplex PCR. This table lists about 130,000 clones. The CDR3 totals 14 residues. CDR1 is KGHSH and CDR2 is LQKENI in the germline V gene. V lost 4 bases and J lost 4, with 11 bases in between. On this clone: What it binds is not known.

Sequenced: PBMCs. The TCR originated in a woman in her thirties or forties in good health and CMV-seropositive. The chain recombines TRBV18 with TRBJ1-5; possibly TRBD1 for D (6 bases). The CDR3 sequence is CASSLGQTNQPQHF. Written as DNA, the CDR3 is TGTGCCAGCTCACTAGGACAGACTAATCAGCCCCAGCATTTT.